This entry describes one TCR beta chain. Which antigen it targets is not known. No much larger clone is present one base from it, and per-base qualities are unavailable. TCR CDR3 regions were amplified from genomic DNA by multiplex PCR using the deep immunoSEQ assay. Genomic DNA extracted from each cell subset was distributed evenly over all wells of several immunoSEQ 96-well plates, and each plate served as one replicate. Each replicate PCR for sorted subsets received roughly 0.2 ug genomic DNA, equal to about 29,000 T cell genomes. The purified libraries were quantified using a Qubit 3.0 fluorometer, sized with a Bioanalyzer 2100, and then quantified again using the KAPA Library Quantification kit. A separate single-read 150-cycle Illumina NextSeq 550 flow cell was used to sequence each immunoSEQ 96-well plate. The published analysis was carried out like this. Because the immunoSEQ output held only junctional sequences and lacked quality scores, the filtering could not match the filtering applied to full-length reads. To assign V/J genes and CDR3, sequences were annotated using PyIR, a Python wrapper for IgBLAST v1.9, with IMGT germline references. Reads were removed for weak V/J assignments (E-value above 1e-6), missing CDR3, stop codons, out-of-frame junctions, or ambiguous translated residues. A V3J clonotype was defined by an identical inferred V gene, J gene, and CDR3 amino acid sequence. To compute the percentage overlap between repertoires, the number of shared unique clonotypes was divided by the size of the smaller repertoire. Richness of each repertoire was evaluated using RTK rarefaction, the Chao1 estimator, and Recon v2.1 estimates of unobserved clonotypes. Generation probabilities for all TCRbeta clonotypes obtained by the gDNA method from several donors were computed using OLGA. TCRdb limited this immuneACCESS table to in-frame rearrangements with V and J called. A share of clones is missing; checked studies link under half to unresolved V genes, and the rest is unexplained. V, J and clone size are those of that table, while D and trimming were read from the DNA. Counted in this sample were about 2.4 million clones; just over 90% of them appeared once. 0.14% of the sample goes to the ten largest clones.

The source of the sample is a study of shared clonotypes between healthy human individuals (dated by TCRdb to the early 2020s). Regarding the complete study: The cohort comprised a couple of women and a few men aged 18 to 49 years. Blood TCR repertoires of roughly 5 healthy adults were deeply sequenced to estimate repertoire size and the extent of clonotype sharing between individuals. To increase sequencing depth and limit assay-specific biases, TCR repertoire library preparation and sequencing were carried out by different laboratories using diverse techniques. For each donor, three plates each were used for CD4 naive and CD4 memory, two plates were used for CD8 naive, and one plate was used for CD8 memory. Each donor's leukapheresis produced roughly between about 0.85 and 10 billion PBMCs.

What the research found in general, with its limitations: Clonotypes shared by all four sorted-subset donors showed higher generation probabilities than non-shared clonotypes. Only blood was sampled, and tissue TCR repertoires likely differ from those in blood. Because the study included a small number of donors, the genetic and exposure-history diversity represented was limited. Based on pairwise subsampling, the degree of clonotype sharing among donors was expected to be affected by sequencing depth. Across a handful of donors, about 5.2% of naive CD4, 3% to 4% of naive CD8, about 2.3% of memory CD4, and approximately 0.42% of memory CD8 clonotypes were shared. Incomplete sequencing was indicated by rarefaction of sorted-subset datasets, despite the large sequencing depth. Estimated clonotype richness was generally larger for naive than for memory subsets.

Donors were healthy HIV-negative adults with no recently reported acute infections or vaccinations. Every donor was a Caucasian adult living in Nashville, Tennessee, USA. CD4+ T cells were enriched through magnetic negative selection, after which naive cells were positively selected on CD45RA and the remaining negative fraction served as the memory subset. Blood was collected by leukapheresis, and PBMCs were isolated by Ficoll-Histopaque density gradient centrifugation and then cryopreserved in liquid nitrogen vapor phase. Purity and quantity of every magnetically sorted T cell population were checked by analytical flow cytometry. Genomic DNA was isolated from every sorted fraction and measured by UV absorbance on a Nanodrop 2000c. In the germline V gene (reference sequence), CDR1 corresponds to LNHNV and CDR2 to YYDKDF. The CDR3 contains 15 residues, cysteine and phenylalanine counted. CDR3 DNA is the only sequence kept; it has 45 bases, read in frame from the first base. A distance of 10 bases separates the germline ends of V and J, which lose 0 bases and 2 bases respectively.

This receptor was obtained from a man in his late teens or twenties in good health. This chain is built from TRBV15 and TRBJ2-5; too little of a D gene remains to name it. The sequencing input was naive CD4+ T cells sorted from blood. The sample's cell subset or site label is to be understood as: CD45RA+ positively selected. The CDR3 here reads CATSRDPTRQETQYF. The DNA is as follows: TGTGCCACCAGCAGAGATCCCACTCGGCAAGAGACCCAGTACTTC.